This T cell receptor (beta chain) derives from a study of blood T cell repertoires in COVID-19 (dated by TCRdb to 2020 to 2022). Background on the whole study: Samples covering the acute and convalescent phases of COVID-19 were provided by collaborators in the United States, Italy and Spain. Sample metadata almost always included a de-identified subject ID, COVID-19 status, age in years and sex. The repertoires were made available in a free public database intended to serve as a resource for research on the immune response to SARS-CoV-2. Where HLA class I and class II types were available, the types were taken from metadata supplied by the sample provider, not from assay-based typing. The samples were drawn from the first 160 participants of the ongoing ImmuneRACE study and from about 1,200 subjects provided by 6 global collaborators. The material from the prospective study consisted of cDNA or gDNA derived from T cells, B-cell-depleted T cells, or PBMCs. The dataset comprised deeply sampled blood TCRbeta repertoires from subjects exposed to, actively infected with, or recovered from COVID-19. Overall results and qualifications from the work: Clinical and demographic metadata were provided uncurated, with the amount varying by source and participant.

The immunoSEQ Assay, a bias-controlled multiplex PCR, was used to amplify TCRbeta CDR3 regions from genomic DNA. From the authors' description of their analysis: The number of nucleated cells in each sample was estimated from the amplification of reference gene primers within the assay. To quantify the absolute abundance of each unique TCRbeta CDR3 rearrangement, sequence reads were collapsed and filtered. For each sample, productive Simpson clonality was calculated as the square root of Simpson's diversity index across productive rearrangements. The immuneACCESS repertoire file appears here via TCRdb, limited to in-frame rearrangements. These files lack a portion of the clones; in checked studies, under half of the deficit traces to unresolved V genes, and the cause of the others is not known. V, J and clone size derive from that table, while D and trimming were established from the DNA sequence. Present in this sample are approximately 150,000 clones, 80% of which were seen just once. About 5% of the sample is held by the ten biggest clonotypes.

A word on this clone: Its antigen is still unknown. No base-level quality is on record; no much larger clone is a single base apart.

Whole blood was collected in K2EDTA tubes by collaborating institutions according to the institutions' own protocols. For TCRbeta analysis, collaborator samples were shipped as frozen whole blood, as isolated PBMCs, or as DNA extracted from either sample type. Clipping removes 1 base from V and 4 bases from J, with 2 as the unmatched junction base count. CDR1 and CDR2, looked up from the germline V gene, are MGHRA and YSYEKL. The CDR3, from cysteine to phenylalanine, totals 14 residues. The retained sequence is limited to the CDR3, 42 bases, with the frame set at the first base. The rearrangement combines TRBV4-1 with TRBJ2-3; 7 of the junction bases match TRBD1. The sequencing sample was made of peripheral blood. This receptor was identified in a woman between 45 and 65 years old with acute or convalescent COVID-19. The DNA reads TGCGCCAGCAGCCAAGGACAGGGTTCAGATACGCAGTATTTT. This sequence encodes CASSQGQGSDTQYF.